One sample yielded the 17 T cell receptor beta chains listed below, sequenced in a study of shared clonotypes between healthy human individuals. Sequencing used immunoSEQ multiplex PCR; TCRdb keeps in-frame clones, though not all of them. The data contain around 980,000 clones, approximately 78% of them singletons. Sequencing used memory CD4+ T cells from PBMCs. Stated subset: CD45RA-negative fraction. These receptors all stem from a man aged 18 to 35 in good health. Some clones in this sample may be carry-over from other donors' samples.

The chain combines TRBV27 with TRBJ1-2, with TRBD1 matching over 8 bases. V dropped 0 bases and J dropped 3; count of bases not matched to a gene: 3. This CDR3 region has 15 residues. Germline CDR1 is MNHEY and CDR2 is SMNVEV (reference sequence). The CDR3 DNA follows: TGTGCCAGCAGTTTATCCCCAGGGGGCTACTATGGCTACACCTTC. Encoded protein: CASSLSPGGYYGYTF.

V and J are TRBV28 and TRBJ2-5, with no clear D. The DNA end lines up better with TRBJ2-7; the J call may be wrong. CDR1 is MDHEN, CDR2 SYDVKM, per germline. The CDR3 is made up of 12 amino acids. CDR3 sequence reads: CASTLRNYEQYF. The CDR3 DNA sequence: TGTGCCAGCACCCTGAGGAATTACGAGCAGTACTTC.

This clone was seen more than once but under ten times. CDR3: CASSLRGSETEAFF. Here the CDR3 DNA reads TGCGCCAGCAGCCTGAGGGGTTCGGAGACTGAAGCTTTCTTT. The chain uses TRBV5-1 and TRBJ1-1, with D possibly TRBD1 on 5 matching bases. Trimming took off 4 bases at V and 5 bases at J, with 15 bases between the two ends. Looked up from germline, CDR1 is SGHRS and CDR2 is YFSETQ. The CDR3 runs 14 residues.

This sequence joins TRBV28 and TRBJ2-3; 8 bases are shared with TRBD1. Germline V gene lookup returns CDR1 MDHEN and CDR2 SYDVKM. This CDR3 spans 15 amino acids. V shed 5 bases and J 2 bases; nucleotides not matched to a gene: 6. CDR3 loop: CASSPGTGNTDTQYF. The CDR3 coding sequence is TGTGCCAGCAGTCCCGGGACAGGAAACACAGATACGCAGTATTTT.

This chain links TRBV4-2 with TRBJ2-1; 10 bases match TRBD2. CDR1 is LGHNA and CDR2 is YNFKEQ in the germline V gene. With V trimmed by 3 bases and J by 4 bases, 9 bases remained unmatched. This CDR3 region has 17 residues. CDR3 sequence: CASSQGASGSPYNEQFF. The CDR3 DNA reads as TGTGCCAGCAGCCAGGGAGCTAGCGGGAGCCCTTACAATGAGCAGTTCTTC.

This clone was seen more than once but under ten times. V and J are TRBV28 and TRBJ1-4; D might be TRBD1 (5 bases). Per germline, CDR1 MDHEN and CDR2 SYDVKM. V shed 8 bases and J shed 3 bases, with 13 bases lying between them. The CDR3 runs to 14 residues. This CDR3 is CASRGTRSNEKLFF. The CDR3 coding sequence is TGTGCCAGCCGGGGGACTAGGTCTAATGAAAAACTGTTTTTT. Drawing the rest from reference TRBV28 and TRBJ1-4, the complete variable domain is DVKVTQSSRYLVKRTGEKVFLECVQDMDHENMFWYRQDPGLGLRLIYFSYDVKMKEKGDIPEGYSVSREKKERFSLILESASTNQTSMYLCASRGTRSNEKLFFGSGTQLSVL.

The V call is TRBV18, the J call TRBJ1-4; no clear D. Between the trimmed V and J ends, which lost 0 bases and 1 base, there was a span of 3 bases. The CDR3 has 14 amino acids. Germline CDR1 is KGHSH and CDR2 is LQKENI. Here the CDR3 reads CASSPPGTNEKLFF. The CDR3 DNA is TGTGCCAGCTCACCACCGGGAACTAATGAAAAACTGTTTTTT.

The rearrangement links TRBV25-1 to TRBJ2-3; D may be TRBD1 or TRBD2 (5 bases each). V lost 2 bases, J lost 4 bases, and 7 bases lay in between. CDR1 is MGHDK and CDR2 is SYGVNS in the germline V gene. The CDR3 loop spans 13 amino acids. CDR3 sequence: CASSERGADTQYF. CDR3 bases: TGTGCCAGCAGTGAAAGAGGGGCAGATACGCAGTATTTT.

This CDR3 reads CASSPWTGGNDYGYTF. Written as DNA, the CDR3 is TGTGCCAGCAGCCCCTGGACAGGGGGTAATGACTATGGCTACACCTTC. The chain has TRBV7-6 and TRBJ1-2, with 10 bases that match TRBD1. Germline V gene lookup returns CDR1 SGHVS and CDR2 FNYEAQ. CDR3 size: 16 residues. J lost 3 bases, V lost 5 bases, and 9 bases had no gene match.

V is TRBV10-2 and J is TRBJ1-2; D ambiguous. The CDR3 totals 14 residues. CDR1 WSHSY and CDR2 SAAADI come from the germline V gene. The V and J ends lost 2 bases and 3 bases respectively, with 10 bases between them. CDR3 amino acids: CASSERVAYYGYTF. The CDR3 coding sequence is TGCGCCAGCAGTGAGAGGGTGGCGTACTATGGCTACACCTTC.

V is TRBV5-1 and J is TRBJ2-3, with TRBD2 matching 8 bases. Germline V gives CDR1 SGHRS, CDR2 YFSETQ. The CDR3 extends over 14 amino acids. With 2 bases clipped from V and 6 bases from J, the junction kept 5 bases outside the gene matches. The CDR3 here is CASSFEASGDTQYF. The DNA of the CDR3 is TGCGCCAGCAGCTTCGAGGCTAGCGGGGATACGCAGTATTTT.

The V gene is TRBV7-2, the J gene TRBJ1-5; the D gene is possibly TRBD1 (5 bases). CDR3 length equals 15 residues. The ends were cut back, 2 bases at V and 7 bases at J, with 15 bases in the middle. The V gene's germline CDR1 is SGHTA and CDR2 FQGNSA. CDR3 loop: CASSLRWRGGQPQHF. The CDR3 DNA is TGTGCCAGCAGCTTAAGGTGGCGGGGCGGACAGCCCCAGCATTTT.

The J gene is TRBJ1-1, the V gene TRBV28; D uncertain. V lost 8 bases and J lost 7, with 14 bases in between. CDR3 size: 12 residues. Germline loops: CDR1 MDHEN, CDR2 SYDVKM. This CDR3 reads CASRPRSFEAFF. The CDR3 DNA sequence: TGTGCCAGCCGACCCAGGTCCTTTGAAGCTTTCTTT. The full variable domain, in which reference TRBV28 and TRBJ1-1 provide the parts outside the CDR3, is DVKVTQSSRYLVKRTGEKVFLECVQDMDHENMFWYRQDPGLGLRLIYFSYDVKMKEKGDIPEGYSVSREKKERFSLILESASTNQTSMYLCASRPRSFEAFFGQGTRLTVV.

In DNA form, the CDR3 reads TGTGCCAGCAGGGATTCGGGTGCGGCTAATGAAAAACTGTTTTTT. Translation gives CASRDSGAANEKLFF. V and J are TRBV6-1 and TRBJ1-4, with D unclear. V was cut by 6 bases and J by 3 bases, with 14 bases left in between. Germline loops: CDR1 MNHNS, CDR2 SASEGT. The CDR3 loop spans 15 amino acids.

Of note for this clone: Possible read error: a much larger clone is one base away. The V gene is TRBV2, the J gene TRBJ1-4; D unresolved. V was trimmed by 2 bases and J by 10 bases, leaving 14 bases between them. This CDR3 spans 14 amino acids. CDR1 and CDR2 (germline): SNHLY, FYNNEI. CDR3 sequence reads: CASSEPVDFGKLFF. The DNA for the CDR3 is TGTGCCAGCAGTGAACCGGTTGATTTCGGAAAACTGTTTTTT. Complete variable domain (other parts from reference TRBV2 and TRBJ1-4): EPEVTQTPSHQVTQMGQEVILRCVPISNHLYFYWYRQILGQKVEFLVSFYNNEISEKSEIFDDQFSVERPDGSNFTLKIRSTKLEDSAMYFCASSEPVDFGKLFFGSGTQLSVL.

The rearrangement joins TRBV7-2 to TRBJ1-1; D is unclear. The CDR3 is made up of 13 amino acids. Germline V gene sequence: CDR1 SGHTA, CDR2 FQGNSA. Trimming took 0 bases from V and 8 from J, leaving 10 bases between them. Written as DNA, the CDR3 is TGTGCCAGCAGCTTAGCGCAGGTCTCCGAAGCTTTCTTT. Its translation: CASSLAQVSEAFF.

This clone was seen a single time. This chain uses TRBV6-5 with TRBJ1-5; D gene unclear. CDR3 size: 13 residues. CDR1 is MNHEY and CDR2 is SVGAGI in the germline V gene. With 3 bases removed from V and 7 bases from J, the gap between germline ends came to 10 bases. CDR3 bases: TGTGCCAGCAGTTATAAGTATGGACAGCCCCAGCATTTT. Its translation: CASSYKYGQPQHF.